This TCR beta chain emerged from a study of blood T cell repertoires in COVID-19. Study-level information: Collection of acute and convalescent COVID-19 samples took place in the United States, Italy and Spain. Sample material is recorded as cDNA or gDNA derived from T cells, B-cell-depleted T cells, or PBMCs.

About this clone: One end of the junction is discordant with germline, which a read error may explain.

CDR1 and CDR2 (germline): LNHDA, SQIVND (reference sequence). There are 13 residues in the CDR3. Original processing methods: Amplified reference gene primers provided the basis for estimating nucleated cell counts. Assay: immunoSEQ multiplex PCR; the TCRdb copy retains only in-frame clones and omits some. V, J and clone size were drawn from that table, and D and trimming were deduced from the DNA. The sample gives a few hundred thousand clones, around 90% of which show up once; around 0.78% is in the top ten. V usage is TRBV19 and J usage is TRBJ2-7; TRBD2 matches 11 bases. The receptor's source is a woman aged 25 to 39 with acute or convalescent COVID-19. What was sequenced was peripheral blood. As DNA, the CDR3 is TGTGCCAGTAGTACCGGGACTAGCGGTTGTCAGGATTTC. This encodes CASSTGTSGCQDF. The full variable domain, completed using reference TRBV19 and TRBJ2-7, is DGGITQSPKYLFRKEGQNVTLSCEQNLNHDAMYWYRQDPGQGLRLIYYSQIVNDFQKGDIAEGYSVSREKKESFPLTVTSAQKNPTAFYLCASSTGTSGCQDFGPGTRLTVT.